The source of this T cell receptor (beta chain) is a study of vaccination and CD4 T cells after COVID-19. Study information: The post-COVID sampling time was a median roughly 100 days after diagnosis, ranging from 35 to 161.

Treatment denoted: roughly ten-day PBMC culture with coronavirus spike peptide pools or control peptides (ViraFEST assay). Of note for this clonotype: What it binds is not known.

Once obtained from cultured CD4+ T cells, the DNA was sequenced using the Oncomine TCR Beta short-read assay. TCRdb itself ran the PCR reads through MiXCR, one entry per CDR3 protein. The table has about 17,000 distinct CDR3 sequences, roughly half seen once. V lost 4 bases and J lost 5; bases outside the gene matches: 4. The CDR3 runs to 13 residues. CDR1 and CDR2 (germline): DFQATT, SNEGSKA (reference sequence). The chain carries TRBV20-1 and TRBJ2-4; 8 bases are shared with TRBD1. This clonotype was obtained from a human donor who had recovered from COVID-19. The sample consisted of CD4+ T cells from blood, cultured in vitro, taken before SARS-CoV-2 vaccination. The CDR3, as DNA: TGCAGTGCTATACGACAGGGGCAAAACATTCAGTACTTC. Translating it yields CSAIRQGQNIQYF.